This TCR beta chain derives from a study of T cell responses to AZD1222 COVID-19 vaccine. Study findings and constraints: Baseline serostatus was positive in only six AZD1222 recipients. Spike-spanning, vaccine-associated CD4 TCRs were dominant at 160-218 and 743-854. As reported, nearly half of all spike-specific TCRs target variant regions that are unmutated. Clonal diversity may have been underestimated, and the donors were mostly white British, with more females than males.

Germline CDR1 and CDR2: MDHEN and SYDVKM. The V segment lost 6 bases and the J segment 2 bases; nucleotides outside the gene matches: 7. The CDR3 extends over 15 amino acids. As to this clone: The target antigen is unknown.

Clones were sequenced by immunoSEQ multiplex PCR, and TCRdb holds only the in-frame ones, with some missing. In the table there are tens of thousands of clones, approximately 90% of which are singletons. The genes are TRBV28 and TRBJ2-7; 10 bases align to TRBD1. This receptor was identified in an adult who received the AZD1222 COVID-19 vaccine. The sequences come from peripheral blood, collected 28 days after the second AZD1222 dose. The chain's CDR3 is CASRTPGQGTYEQYF. CDR3 in DNA: TGTGCCAGCAGGACTCCGGGACAGGGGACCTACGAGCAGTACTTC.